This TCR beta chain was obtained from a study of vaccination and CD4 T cells after COVID-19. With the Oncomine TCR Beta short-read assay, DNA from cultured CD4+ T cells was sequenced. Genomic DNA from cultured CD4+ T cells was extracted. TCRdb itself ran the PCR reads through MiXCR, one entry per CDR3 protein. The repertoire holds approximately 13,000 distinct CDR3 sequences, with 50% to 55% as singletons. Treatment reported: approximately 9-day PBMC culture with coronavirus spike peptide pools or control peptides (ViraFEST assay). TCR sequencing followed the expansion of antigen-specific T cells with peptide pools in ViraFEST. Cultures of PBMCs, about 2 million per well, were set up with approximately 10 IU/ml IL-2 and around 9.9 ug/ml peptide pools. In germline, CDR1 is SGHNT, CDR2 YYREEE (reference sequence). This CDR3 has 15 residues. Trimming pared 0 bases from V and 4 bases from J, leaving 12 bases between.

In this sample, this clonotype turned up once. Its antigen is not identified. This chain connects TRBV5-4 to TRBJ2-3; the D gene is possibly TRBD1 (6 bases). The sequenced material came from CD4+ T cells from blood, cultured in vitro. This TCR was sampled from a human donor who had recovered from COVID-19. CDR3 in DNA: TGTGCCAGCAGCTTGGCCTTACAGGGCCCAGATACGCAGTATTTT. Its translation: CASSLALQGPDTQYF. Complete variable domain (other parts from reference TRBV5-4 and TRBJ2-3): ETGVTQSPTHLIKTRGQQVTLRCSSQSGHNTVSWYQQALGQGPQFIFQYYREEENGRGNFPPRFSGLQFPNYSSELNVNALELDDSALYLCASSLALQGPDTQYFGPGTRLTVL.